One sample yielded the 26 T cell receptor beta chains listed below, sequenced in a study of vaccination and CD4 T cells after COVID-19. Treatment defined: roughly ten-day PBMC culture with coronavirus spike peptide pools or control peptides (ViraFEST assay). Sequencing of DNA taken from cultured CD4+ T cells relied on the Oncomine TCR Beta short-read assay. TCRdb analysed the PCR reads with MiXCR anew, one entry per CDR3 protein. The profile shows roughly 15,000 distinct CDR3 sequences, about 60% of them singletons. Their recognized antigens are unknown. The source material was CD4+ T cells from blood, cultured in vitro. The source is a human donor who had recovered from COVID-19.

The chain carries TRBV24-1 and TRBJ1-5; D gene unclear. The CDR3 extends over 15 amino acids. Germline V gene sequence: CDR1 KGHDR, CDR2 SFDVKD. V dropped 0 bases and J dropped 3 bases, with 8 bases sitting between them. In DNA, the CDR3 is TGTGCCACCAGTGATTTGAATTCACCCAATCAGCCCCAGCATTTT. Amino acid sequence: CATSDLNSPNQPQHF.

The V and J genes are TRBV10-2 and TRBJ1-2; no firm D call. Trimming removed 0 bases at V and 4 bases at J, with 12 bases between. The CDR3 has 15 residues. Germline lookup yields CDR1 WSHSY and CDR2 SAAADI. CDR3 in amino acids: CASSESILKGYGYTF. As DNA, the CDR3 is TGCGCCAGCAGTGAGTCGATTTTAAAGGGCTATGGCTACACCTTC.

The V call is TRBV2, the J call TRBJ1-2, with 7 bases identical to TRBD1. V was pared by 7 bases and J by 1 base, with 3 bases of the junction left unmatched. Germline V gives CDR1 SNHLY, CDR2 FYNNEI. The CDR3 is 13 residues long. The CDR3 nucleotides are TGTGCCAGCACCCGACAGGGTAACTATGGCTACACCTTC. It translates to CASTRQGNYGYTF.

In its sample, this clonotype is medium-sized. The chain couples TRBV28 to TRBJ1-5; 9 positions agree with TRBD1. This CDR3 contains 18 residues. J was trimmed by 0 bases and V by 4 bases; bases with no gene match: 10. The germline V gene has CDR1 MDHEN and CDR2 SYDVKM. CDR3: CASSSSGQGTYSNQPQHF. CDR3 DNA sequence: TGTGCCAGCAGTTCATCGGGACAGGGAACTTATAGCAATCAGCCCCAGCATTTT.

The genes are TRBV5-1 and TRBJ1-5, with no clear D. V was clipped by 4 bases and J by 0 bases, with 11 bases between them. This CDR3 is 15 amino acids long. Germline CDR1 and CDR2: SGHRS and YFSETQ. The DNA for the CDR3 is TGCGCCAGCAGCAAGACGGGCGATAGCAATCAGCCCCAGCATTTT. This sequence encodes CASSKTGDSNQPQHF.

The CDR3 loop is CASRGSGPYNEQFF. CDR3 nucleotides: TGTGCCTCCAGGGGGAGCGGGCCCTACAATGAGCAGTTCTTC. The chain combines TRBV30 with TRBJ2-1, with TRBD1 as a possible D gene (7 bases). Germline V lookup: CDR1 GTSNPN, CDR2 SVGIG (reference sequence). The germline V and J ends were trimmed by 7 bases and 2 bases, with 15 bases remaining between them. CDR3 length equals 14 residues.

The rearrangement links TRBV6-1 to TRBJ2-3; 7 nucleotides match TRBD2. Germline lookup yields CDR1 MNHNS and CDR2 SASEGT. Germline trimming cut 6 bases from V and 4 bases from J; bases unmatched to any gene: 16. The CDR3 is 17 residues long. The CDR3 region is CASRRAATSAVADTQYF. CDR3 in DNA: TGTGCCAGCAGAAGGGCGGCAACTAGCGCGGTGGCAGATACGCAGTATTTT.

As concerns this clonotype: A read error may produce the germline difference seen at one junction end. The chain carries TRBV18 and TRBJ1-2; D remains ambiguous. Germline V CDR1 and CDR2: KGHSH, LQKENI. This CDR3 is built from 12 residues. CDR3 sequence (DNA): TGTGCCAGCTCACCAATGGGAGATGGTTACACCTTC. This codes for CASSPMGDGYTF.

The rearrangement links TRBV18 to TRBJ1-2; perhaps TRBD1 as D (5 bases). The germline V gene has CDR1 KGHSH and CDR2 LQKENI. V lost 6 bases, J lost 6 bases, and 17 bases lay in between. This CDR3 has 14 residues. For the CDR3, the DNA is TGTGCCAGCTCCGCCGTTAGGGTAGGGGATGGCTACACCTTC. Amino acids: CASSAVRVGDGYTF.

The chain couples TRBV7-8 to TRBJ2-1; a possible D gene is TRBD2 (6 bases). The CDR3 is 14 residues long. Germline V gene data show CDR1 as SGHVS and CDR2 as FQNEAQ. The germline V and J ends were trimmed by 2 bases and 8 bases, with 13 bases remaining between them. The CDR3 region has the DNA TGTGCCAGCAGCTTACGGGAGACAGTTTATGAGCAGTTCTTC. It translates to CASSLRETVYEQFF.

The chain couples TRBV11-3 to TRBJ1-2, with 10 nucleotides matching TRBD1. J gave up 4 bases and V 0 bases, and 11 bases lay outside the gene matches. The germline V gene encodes CDR1 SGHNT and CDR2 YENEEA. This CDR3 spans 18 amino acids. CDR3 residues: CASSLDSTGGPVSYGYTF. For the CDR3, the DNA is TGTGCCAGCAGCTTAGATTCGACAGGGGGCCCGGTTTCCTATGGCTACACCTTC.

This clonotype is labeled medium-sized. This chain joins TRBV11-2 and TRBJ1-6; D is ambiguous. This CDR3 has 12 amino acids. CDR1 and CDR2 from the germline V gene are SGHAT and FQNNGV. V gave up 2 bases and J gave up 7 bases, with 3 bases separating them. CDR3 sequence reads: CASSLMNSPLHF. The CDR3 DNA follows: TGTGCCAGCAGCTTAATGAATTCACCCCTCCACTTT.

As concerns this clonotype: The germline gene is not matched at one end of the junction; a read error may be the cause. V is TRBV7-7 and J is TRBJ2-3; D is ambiguous. CDR1 is SSHAT and CDR2 is FNYEAQ in the germline V gene (reference sequence). CDR3 size: 13 residues. The CDR3 protein is CASSLNAQDTQYF. CDR3 coding DNA: TGTGCTAGCAGCTTAAATGCTCAAGATACGCAGTATTTT.

The chain carries TRBV5-8 and TRBJ1-5; D remains ambiguous. The CDR3 is 15 residues long. The V gene's germline CDR1 is SGHTS and CDR2 YDEGEE. V shed 0 bases and J shed 5 bases, with 12 bases lying between them. DNA of the CDR3: TGTGCCAGCAGCTTGGGGCCTGTGTCCTATCAGCCCCAGCATTTT. Translating gives CASSLGPVSYQPQHF.

The J gene is TRBJ2-2, the V gene TRBV15, with 8 nucleotides matching TRBD2. The CDR3 runs 14 residues. The germline V gene encodes CDR1 LNHNV and CDR2 YYDKDF (reference sequence). V shed 8 bases and J 7 bases; nucleotides not matched to a gene: 9. CDR3 amino acids: CATRTGGLGGELFF. The CDR3 DNA reads TGTGCCACCCGGACGGGAGGGCTCGGCGGGGAGCTGTTTTTT.

For this clonotype: Since the CDR3 does not end with the conserved phenylalanine or tryptophan, this likely comes from a read error. This sequence joins TRBV7-9 and TRBJ1-5, with 7 bases that match TRBD1. V shed 5 bases, J shed 4 bases, and the junction held 8 bases outside the gene matches. Germline CDR1 is SEHNR and CDR2 is FQNEAQ (reference sequence). This CDR3 comprises 15 residues. CDR3 nucleotide sequence: TGTGCCAGCAGCCAGGACAGGCTGGGAAATCAGCCCCAGCATCTT. Its translation is CASSQDRLGNQPQHL.

The CDR3 DNA is TGTGCCAGCAGTCGTCGTGGGTTTGGCTACACCTTC. Protein sequence: CASSRRGFGYTF. J is TRBJ1-2 and V is TRBV6-1; D gene uncertain. The CDR3 covers 12 residues. Germline loops: CDR1 MNHNS, CDR2 SASEGT. Trimming shortened V by 5 bases and J by 7 bases, and 11 bases separated the two germline ends.

This clonotype is medium-sized within its sample. The chain couples TRBV7-8 to TRBJ1-5; 9 bases fit TRBD1. Unmatched junction bases numbered 13, after V lost 1 base and J lost 6 bases. Germline loops: CDR1 SGHVS, CDR2 FQNEAQ. This CDR3 region has 18 residues. The DNA for the CDR3 is TGTGCCAGCAGCTTAGTGGCCGGGACAGGGATTGGCTTTCAGCCCCAGCATTTT. This encodes CASSLVAGTGIGFQPQHF.

The rearrangement links TRBV2 to TRBJ2-3; TRBD2 matches 10 bases. CDR1 SNHLY and CDR2 FYNNEI come from the germline V gene. The CDR3 sequence is 16 residues long. J gave up 1 base and V 6 bases, and 7 bases lay outside the gene matches. CDR3 region: CASRILAGAGTDTQYF. In nucleotides, the CDR3 is TGTGCCAGCAGAATTCTAGCGGGAGCTGGCACAGATACGCAGTATTTT.

The gene calls are TRBV5-4 and TRBJ1-2; D perhaps matches TRBD1 (5 bases). Germline V CDR1 and CDR2: SGHNT, YYREEE (reference sequence). Deletions cut 4 bases from V and 2 bases from J, with 12 bases between. There are 14 residues in the CDR3. The CDR3: CASSVQGANYGYTF. The CDR3 DNA sequence: TGTGCCAGCAGCGTTCAGGGTGCCAACTATGGCTACACCTTC.

The chain combines TRBV7-2 with TRBJ1-5, with 10 nucleotides matching TRBD1. From germline, CDR1 is SGHTA and CDR2 FQGNSA. With 5 bases clipped from V and 6 bases from J, the junction kept 7 bases outside the gene matches. CDR3 length: 15 amino acids. DNA of the CDR3: TGTGCCAGCAGCCGGGACAGGGGTGCGAGTCAGCCCCAGCATTTT. It encodes CASSRDRGASQPQHF.

For this clonotype: At one end, the junction sequence differs from germline, possibly due to a read error. This rearrangement joins TRBV7-7 to TRBJ2-7, with a tentative D call TRBD1 (7 bases). The CDR3 has 15 residues. CDR1 is SSHAT and CDR2 is FNYEAQ in the germline V gene (reference sequence). The CDR3 spells CASSFGDSAGYEQYF. As DNA, the CDR3 is TGTGCTAGCAGCTTTGGGGACAGCGCGGGGTACGAGCAGTACTTC.

This clonotype occurred once. This rearrangement joins TRBV12-3 or TRBV12-4 to TRBJ1-5; a possible D gene is TRBD1 (5 bases). The CDR3 is 15 amino acids. Between the trimmed V and J ends, which lost 3 bases and 2 bases, there was a span of 11 bases. CDR3 sequence reads: CASSFGGAGNQPQHF. The CDR3 DNA sequence: TGTGCCAGCAGTTTTGGGGGAGCCGGCAATCAGCCCCAGCATTTT.

The rearrangement uses TRBV7-2 and TRBJ1-2; 8 nucleotides match TRBD1. Germline V gives CDR1 SGHTA, CDR2 FQGNSA. The CDR3 covers 15 residues. The junction had 6 bases not matched to a gene; V was cut back by 5 bases and J by 1 base. In DNA form, the CDR3 reads TGTGCCAGCAGCCCCGGGACAGGTTTTAACTATGGCTACACCTTC. It translates to CASSPGTGFNYGYTF. The full variable domain, with the rest looked up from reference TRBV7-2 and TRBJ1-2, is GAGVSQSPSNKVTEKGKDVELRCDPISGHTALYWYRQSLGQGLEFLIYFQGNSAPDKSGLPSDRFSAERTGGSVSTLTIQRTQQEDSAVYLCASSPGTGFNYGYTFGSGTRLTVV.

This clonotype was found once. The chain carries TRBV6-5 and TRBJ1-1; D not resolved. The CDR3 sequence is 15 residues long. Trimming removed 4 bases from V and 2 bases from J, with 14 bases in between. Germline loops: CDR1 MNHEY, CDR2 SVGAGI. The CDR3 DNA is TGTGCCAGCAGTTCCCGACAACCATTTAACACTGAAGCTTTCTTT. Translated, it gives CASSSRQPFNTEAFF.

The V call is TRBV7-2, the J call TRBJ2-1; TRBD2 aligns across 14 bases. CDR1 and CDR2 from the germline V gene are SGHTA and FQGNSA. The CDR3 contains 16 residues. V shed 3 bases, J shed 7 bases, and the junction held 5 bases outside the gene matches. The CDR3 coding sequence is TGTGCCAGCAGCTTGGGGACTAGCGGGAGTGGTAATGAGCAGTTCTTC. Translation: CASSLGTSGSGNEQFF.